What follows is one T cell receptor (beta chain) and its context. What it binds is unknown. This entry belongs to a study of CD8+ T cells in alopecia areata. Broader study findings: More clonal than normal scalp was lesional scalp, particularly alopecia totalis/universalis. Scalp samples also yield sequences from resident alphabeta T cells of normal skin.

Collection of lesional scalp punch biopsies and peripheral blood was performed in alopecia areata patients. The V gene end was trimmed by 4 bases and the J gene end by 5 bases; junction bases not matched to a gene: 9. This CDR3 spans 14 amino acids. In germline, CDR1 is SQVTM, CDR2 ANQGSEA. Extraction and reverse transcription of RNA yielded cDNA as the sequencing template. TCRdb keeps only in-frame clones here, not all; method: immunoSEQ multiplex PCR. The table lists 30,000 to 40,000 clones, 60% to 85% of them singletons. The clonotype comes from a human donor with alopecia areata. Sequenced sample: NKG2D-low CD8+ T cells sorted from blood. The chain is built from TRBV29-1 and TRBJ1-1; TRBD1 matches at 8 bases. The DNA of the CDR3 is TGCAGCGTTGTCGACAGGGGAGTAGTTACTGAAGCTTTCTTT. Amino acids: CSVVDRGVVTEAFF.